This paragraph covers one TCR beta chain sequence. Its specificity is not known. The entry originates in a study of Tregs in tolerant kidney transplant recipients. V was cut by 3 bases and J by 6 bases, with 8 bases left in between. Germline V gene data show CDR1 as KGHSH and CDR2 as LQKENI. The CDR3 has 12 residues. Thawed PBMCs were FACS-sorted into unstimulated CD4+CD25+CD127- regulatory T cells, CD4+CD25- non-regulatory cells, CD4 and CD8 cells. Whole-study findings and limits: This study did not directly address biological reproducibility. Findings come from small patient numbers and require larger validation. The most relevant donor-specific Treg TCRbeta repertoire apparently came from expansion with activated donor B cells.

Sequencing was performed with immunoSEQ multiplex PCR; in TCRdb, only in-frame clones are kept and a portion is missing. The sample lists over 50,000 clones; around 83% were seen once. The sequence was collected from a human donor in good health. The chain recombines TRBV18 with TRBJ2-5; D may be TRBD2 (5 bases). Specimen: CD4+ T cells from blood. CDR3 in DNA: TGTGCCAGCTCACCCGGGGAGAAGACCCAGTACTTC. Translation gives CASSPGEKTQYF.